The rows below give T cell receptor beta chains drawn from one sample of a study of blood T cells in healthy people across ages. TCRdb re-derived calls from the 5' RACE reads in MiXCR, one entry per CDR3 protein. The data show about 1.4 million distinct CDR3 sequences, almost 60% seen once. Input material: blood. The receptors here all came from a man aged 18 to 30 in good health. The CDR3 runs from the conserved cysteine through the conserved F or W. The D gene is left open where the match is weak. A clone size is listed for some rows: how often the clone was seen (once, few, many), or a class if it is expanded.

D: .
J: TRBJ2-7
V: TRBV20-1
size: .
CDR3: CSARDEDKFCEQYF
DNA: TGCAGTGCTAGAGATGAGGACAAGTTCTGCGAGCAGTACTTC

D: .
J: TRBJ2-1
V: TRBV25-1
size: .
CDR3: CANSEVTGYDYNEQFF
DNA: TGTGCCAACAGTGAGGTGACAGGCTACGACTACAATGAGCAGTTCTTC

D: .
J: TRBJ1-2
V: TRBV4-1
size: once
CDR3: CASSQFFGPLNYGYTF
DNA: TGCGCCAGCAGCCAATTCTTCGGACCCCTGAACTATGGCTACACCTTC

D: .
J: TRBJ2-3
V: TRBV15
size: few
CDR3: CATSVPGLPHTQYF
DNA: TGTGCCACCAGCGTACCGGGACTGCCTCATACGCAGTATTTT

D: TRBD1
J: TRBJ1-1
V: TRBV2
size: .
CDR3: CASSGRGSRRGTEAFF
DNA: TGTGCCAGCTCGGGCAGGGGGTCCCGCAGGGGGACTGAAGCTTTCTTT

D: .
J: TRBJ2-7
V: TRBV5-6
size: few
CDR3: CASSRQILYEQYF
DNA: TGTGCCAGCAGCCGACAGATACTCTACGAGCAGTACTTC

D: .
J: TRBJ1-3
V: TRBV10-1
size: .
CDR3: CASSESRDSGNTIYF
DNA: TGCGCCAGCAGTGAGTCGCGGGATTCTGGAAACACCATATATTTT

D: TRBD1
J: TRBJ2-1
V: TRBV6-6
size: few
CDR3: CASSYERTGTKFF
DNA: TGTGCCAGCAGTTACGAGAGGACAGGGACGAAGTTCTTC

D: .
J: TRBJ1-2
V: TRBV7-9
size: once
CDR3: CASSLESPLGGYTF
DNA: TGTGCCAGCAGCTTAGAGTCACCCTTGGGTGGCTACACCTTC

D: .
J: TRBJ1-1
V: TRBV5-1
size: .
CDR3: CASSSINPNTEAFF
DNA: TGCGCCAGCAGCTCAATTAACCCGAACACTGAAGCTTTCTTT